The 16 T cell receptor beta chains listed next were all sequenced from one sample in a study of OX40 agonist ivuxolimab in advanced cancers. Libraries came from the immunoSEQ multiplex PCR assay. Sourced from immuneACCESS, this table was stored by TCRdb with only in-frame sequences that have V and J called. A share of the clones is absent; for the studies checked, an unresolved V gene accounts for under half, and the remainder has no known explanation. This sample comprises 55,000 to 65,000 clones, roughly 86% of them detected only once. About 1% of the sample lies in the top ten. The sequencing used CD4+ or CD8+ T cells sorted from blood, collected in a trial of the OX40 agonist ivuxolimab. These receptors all stem from an adult with an advanced solid tumor such as melanoma, head and neck, liver or kidney cancer.

The chain combines TRBV9 with TRBJ1-1; the match to TRBD1 covers 7 bases. The CDR3 consists of 15 residues. From germline, CDR1 is SGDLS and CDR2 YYNGEE. The trim removed 3 bases at V and 3 bases at J, leaving 8 bases unmatched. CDR3 in DNA: TGTGCCAGCAGCGCCCCTCCAGGGGGGTACACTGAAGCTTTCTTT. Translation gives CASSAPPGGYTEAFF. Looking up the rest from reference TRBV9 and TRBJ1-1 gives the full variable domain: DSGVTQTPKHLITATGQRVTLRCSPRSGDLSVYWYQQSLDQGLQFLIQYYNGEERAKGNILERFSAQQFPDLHSELNLSSLELGDSALYFCASSAPPGGYTEAFFGQGTRLTVV.

The chain carries TRBV5-1 and TRBJ1-2; 7 bases fit TRBD1. The CDR3 totals 13 residues. With 5 bases clipped from V and 2 bases from J, the junction kept 3 bases outside the gene matches. Germline V gene data show CDR1 as SGHRS and CDR2 as YFSETQ. The CDR3 loop is CASSSQGNYGYTF. The DNA of the CDR3 is TGCGCCAGCAGTTCACAGGGGAACTATGGCTACACCTTC. Based on the CDR3 plus reference TRBV5-1 and TRBJ1-2, the full variable domain is KAGVTQTPRYLIKTRGQQVTLSCSPISGHRSVSWYQQTPGQGLQFLFEYFSETQRNKGNFPGRFSGRQFSNSRSEMNVSTLELGDSALYLCASSSQGNYGYTFGSGTRLTVV.

By frequency in the sample, this clone is medium-sized. The V and J genes are TRBV19 and TRBJ1-1; weak D call: TRBD1 (5 bases). From germline, CDR1 is LNHDA and CDR2 SQIVND (reference sequence). The CDR3 length is 15 residues. Trimming left V 4 bases short and J 1 base short, with 13 bases between. The CDR3 sequence: CASSTAWGENTEAFF. Here the CDR3 DNA reads TGTGCCAGTAGTACGGCGTGGGGGGAGAACACTGAAGCTTTCTTT.

V and J are TRBV6-1 and TRBJ1-5; D might be TRBD1 (5 bases). Trimming stripped 5 bases from V and 0 bases from J, with 11 bases between. This CDR3 comprises 15 residues. The germline CDR1 and CDR2 sequences are MNHNS and SASEGT. Here the CDR3 DNA reads TGTGCCAGCAGTTTAGGACAAAATAGCAATCAGCCCCAGCATTTT. Translated: CASSLGQNSNQPQHF.

CDR3 coding DNA: TGTGCCAGCAGTACCGCAGATACGCAGTATTTT. Translating it yields CASSTADTQYF. The rearrangement joins TRBV6-5 to TRBJ2-3, with unresolved D. V dropped 5 bases and J dropped 4 bases, with 4 bases sitting between them. The CDR3 runs 11 residues. Germline CDR1 and CDR2: MNHEY and SVGAGI.

The chain uses TRBV27 and TRBJ2-2; 11 nucleotides align to TRBD1. Germline V CDR1 and CDR2: MNHEY, SMNVEV (reference sequence). CDR3 length: 16 amino acids. J was trimmed by 3 bases and V by 4 bases; bases with no gene match: 4. CDR3 nucleotides: TGTGCCAGCAGTTCTCGGACAGGGGGCTACACCGGGGAGCTGTTTTTT. This sequence encodes CASSSRTGGYTGELFF.

This rearrangement joins TRBV5-1 to TRBJ2-5; no reliable D call. The ends were cut back, 3 bases at V and 7 bases at J, with 16 bases in the middle. From germline, CDR1 is SGHRS and CDR2 YFSETQ. This CDR3 is 14 amino acids long. The CDR3 region has the DNA TGCGCCAGCAGCTCCCTTAATAAAATGGGGACCCAGTACTTC. Residues: CASSSLNKMGTQYF.

J is TRBJ2-7 and V is TRBV4-1; a possible D gene is TRBD1 (6 bases). Germline assignment: CDR1 MGHRA and CDR2 YSYEKL. Trimming left V 1 base short and J 1 base short, with 11 bases between. The CDR3 has 15 residues. DNA of the CDR3: TGCGCCAGCAGCCAAGCGGGGCAGGGGTCCTACGAGCAGTACTTC. It yields the protein CASSQAGQGSYEQYF.

This sequence joins TRBV6-1 and TRBJ2-7, with 8 bases fitting TRBD1. Germline V lookup: CDR1 MNHNS, CDR2 SASEGT. The CDR3 consists of 14 residues. The V segment lost 5 bases and the J segment 4 bases; nucleotides outside the gene matches: 7. This CDR3 reads CASSFGQGSYEQYF. CDR3 nucleotides: TGTGCCAGCAGTTTCGGACAGGGATCGTACGAGCAGTACTTC.

V gene TRBV5-8 combines with J gene TRBJ2-6; no clear D. Germline values: CDR1 SGHTS, CDR2 YDEGEE. V dropped 3 bases and J dropped 2 bases, with 0 bases sitting between them. CDR3 length: 12 residues. The CDR3 DNA reads as TGTGCCAGCAGCTCTGGGGCCAACGTCCTGACTTTC. This encodes CASSSGANVLTF.

V is TRBV4-1 and J is TRBJ2-3; 9 bases are a match to TRBD2. The CDR3 is 18 amino acids. Germline assignment: CDR1 MGHRA and CDR2 YSYEKL. J gave up 3 bases and V 4 bases, and 14 bases lay outside the gene matches. The DNA for the CDR3 is TGCGCCAGCAGCCCGCAACGTAGCGGGGGAGGTATTACAGATACGCAGTATTTT. Translated: CASSPQRSGGGITDTQYF.

CDR3 in amino acids: CASSQEPGIYGYTF. In DNA, the CDR3 is TGCGCCAGCAGCCAAGAACCGGGTATCTATGGCTACACCTTC. J is TRBJ1-2 and V is TRBV4-1; D is undetermined. There are 14 residues in the CDR3. The germline V and J ends were trimmed by 0 bases and 4 bases, with 9 bases remaining between them. CDR1 is MGHRA, CDR2 YSYEKL, per germline.

The chain recombines TRBV5-1 with TRBJ2-6, with D unclear. The CDR3 extends over 15 amino acids. The V end was cut by 5 bases, the J end by 2 bases, with 11 bases between. Germline values: CDR1 SGHRS, CDR2 YFSETQ. For the CDR3, the DNA is TGCGCCAGCAGTTCCGAACCCGCTGGGGCCAACGTCCTGACTTTC. As protein: CASSSEPAGANVLTF.

The rearrangement joins TRBV5-1 to TRBJ1-6, with a tentative D call TRBD1 (5 bases). CDR3 size: 15 residues. Trimming left V 0 bases short and J 6 bases short, with 10 bases between. CDR1 SGHRS and CDR2 YFSETQ come from the germline V gene. Written as DNA, the CDR3 is TGCGCCAGCAGCTTGGAAACAGGAATTAATTCACCCCTCCACTTT. Translating gives CASSLETGINSPLHF.

The chain has TRBV2 and TRBJ2-1, with TRBD1 matching 8 bases. The germline V gene has CDR1 SNHLY and CDR2 FYNNEI. After removal of 8 bases from V and 7 bases from J, the junction contained 13 bases not matched to a gene. The CDR3 is made up of 15 amino acids. CDR3 region: CASGETGVGRNEQFF. CDR3 coding DNA: TGTGCCAGCGGGGAGACAGGGGTGGGAAGAAATGAGCAGTTCTTC.

The V and J genes are TRBV2 and TRBJ2-6; D call uncertain. CDR1 and CDR2 from the germline V gene are SNHLY and FYNNEI. There are 14 residues in the CDR3. Trimming removed 7 bases at V and 0 bases at J, with 7 bases between. CDR3 DNA sequence: TGTGCCAGCAAAAAGGGCTCTGGGGCCAACGTCCTGACTTTC. It codes for CASKKGSGANVLTF.